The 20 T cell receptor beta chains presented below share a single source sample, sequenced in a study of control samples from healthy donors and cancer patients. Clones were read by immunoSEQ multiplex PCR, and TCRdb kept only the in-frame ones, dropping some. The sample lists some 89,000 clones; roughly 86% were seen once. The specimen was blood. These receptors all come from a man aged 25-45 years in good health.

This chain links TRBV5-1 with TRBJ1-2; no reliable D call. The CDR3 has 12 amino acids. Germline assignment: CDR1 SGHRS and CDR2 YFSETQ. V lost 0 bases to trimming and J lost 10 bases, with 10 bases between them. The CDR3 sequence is CASSLDVQDYTF. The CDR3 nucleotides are TGCGCCAGCAGCTTGGACGTGCAAGACTACACCTTC.

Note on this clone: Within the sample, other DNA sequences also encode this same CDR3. In nucleotides, the CDR3 is TGCGCCAGCAGCTTAGGGGGGAGCTCCTACAATGAGCAGTTCTTC. It specifies CASSLGGSSYNEQFF. J is TRBJ2-1 and V is TRBV5-1; D might be TRBD1 or TRBD2, each matching 6 bases. CDR3 length equals 15 residues. Germline lookup yields CDR1 SGHRS and CDR2 YFSETQ. Trimming removed 2 bases at V and 0 bases at J, with 9 bases between.

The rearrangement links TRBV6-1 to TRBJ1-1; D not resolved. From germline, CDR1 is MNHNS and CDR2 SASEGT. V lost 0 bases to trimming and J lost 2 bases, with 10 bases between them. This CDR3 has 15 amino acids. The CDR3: CASSEAWRFNTEAFF. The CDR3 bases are TGTGCCAGCAGTGAAGCGTGGAGATTCAACACTGAAGCTTTCTTT.

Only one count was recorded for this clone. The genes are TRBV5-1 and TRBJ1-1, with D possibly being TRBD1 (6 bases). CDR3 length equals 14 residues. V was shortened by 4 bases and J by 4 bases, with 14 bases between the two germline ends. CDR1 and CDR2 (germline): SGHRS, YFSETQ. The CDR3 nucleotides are TGCGCCAGCAGCCTACAGGGTATAGGCACTGAAGCTTTCTTT. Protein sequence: CASSLQGIGTEAFF.

The CDR3 DNA reads TGTGCCAGCAGCCCCCGGGACAGGGATTACAATGAGCAGTTCTTC. Encoded protein: CASSPRDRDYNEQFF. This rearrangement joins TRBV9 to TRBJ2-1; 9 bases are a match to TRBD1. J lost 4 bases, V lost 4 bases, and 6 bases had no gene match. This CDR3 contains 15 residues. CDR1 is SGDLS and CDR2 is YYNGEE in the germline V gene.

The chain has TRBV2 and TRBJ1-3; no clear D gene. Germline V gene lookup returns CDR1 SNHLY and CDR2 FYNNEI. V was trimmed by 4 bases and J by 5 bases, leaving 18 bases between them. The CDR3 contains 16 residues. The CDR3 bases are TGTGCCAGCAGTGTCAGCCCACTCGGCCCAAGAAACACCATATATTTT. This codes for CASSVSPLGPRNTIYF.

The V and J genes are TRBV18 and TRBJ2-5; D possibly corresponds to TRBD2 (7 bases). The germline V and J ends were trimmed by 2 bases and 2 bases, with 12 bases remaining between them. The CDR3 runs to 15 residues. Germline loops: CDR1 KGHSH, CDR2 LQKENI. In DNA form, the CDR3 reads TGTGCCAGCTCACCAAACGGGGGGCTACAAGAGACCCAGTACTTC. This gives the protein CASSPNGGLQETQYF. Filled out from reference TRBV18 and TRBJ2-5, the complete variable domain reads NAGVMQNPRHLVRRRGQEARLRCSPMKGHSHVYWYRQLPEEGLKFMVYLQKENIIDESGMPKERFSAEFPKEGPSILRIQQVVRGDSAAYFCASSPNGGLQETQYFGPGTRLLVL.

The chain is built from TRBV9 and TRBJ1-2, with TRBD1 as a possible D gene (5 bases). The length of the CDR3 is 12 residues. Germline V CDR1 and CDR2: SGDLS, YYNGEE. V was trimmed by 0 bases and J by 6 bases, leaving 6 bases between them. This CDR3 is CASSVGRDGYTF. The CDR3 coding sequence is TGTGCCAGCAGCGTAGGCAGGGATGGCTACACCTTC. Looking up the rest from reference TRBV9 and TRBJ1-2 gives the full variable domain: DSGVTQTPKHLITATGQRVTLRCSPRSGDLSVYWYQQSLDQGLQFLIQYYNGEERAKGNILERFSAQQFPDLHSELNLSSLELGDSALYFCASSVGRDGYTFGSGTRLTVV.

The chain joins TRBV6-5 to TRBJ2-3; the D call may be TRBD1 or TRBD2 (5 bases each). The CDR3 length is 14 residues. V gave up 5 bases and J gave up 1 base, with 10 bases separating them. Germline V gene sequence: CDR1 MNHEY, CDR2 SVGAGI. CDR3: CASSIQGGTDTQYF. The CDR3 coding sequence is TGTGCCAGCAGTATCCAGGGAGGCACAGATACGCAGTATTTT.

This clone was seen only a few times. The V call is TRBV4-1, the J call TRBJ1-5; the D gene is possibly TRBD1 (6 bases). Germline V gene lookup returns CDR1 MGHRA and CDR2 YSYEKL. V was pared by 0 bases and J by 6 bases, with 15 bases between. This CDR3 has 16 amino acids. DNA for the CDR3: TGCGCCAGCAGCCAAGATCCTACAGGGCTAGGTCAGCCCCAGCATTTT. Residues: CASSQDPTGLGQPQHF.

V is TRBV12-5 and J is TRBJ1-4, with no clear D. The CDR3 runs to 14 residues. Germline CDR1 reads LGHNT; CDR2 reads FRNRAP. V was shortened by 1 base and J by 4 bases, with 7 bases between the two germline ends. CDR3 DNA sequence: TGTGCTAGTGGTTTGGCAGGTGTTAATGAAAAACTGTTTTTT. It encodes CASGLAGVNEKLFF.

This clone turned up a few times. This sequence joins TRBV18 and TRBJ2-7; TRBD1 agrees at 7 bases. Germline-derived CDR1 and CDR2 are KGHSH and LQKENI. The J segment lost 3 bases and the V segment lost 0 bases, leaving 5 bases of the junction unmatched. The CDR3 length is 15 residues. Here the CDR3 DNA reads TGTGCCAGCTCACCACCCGACAGGGACGGCTACGAGCAGTACGTC. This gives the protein CASSPPDRDGYEQYV.

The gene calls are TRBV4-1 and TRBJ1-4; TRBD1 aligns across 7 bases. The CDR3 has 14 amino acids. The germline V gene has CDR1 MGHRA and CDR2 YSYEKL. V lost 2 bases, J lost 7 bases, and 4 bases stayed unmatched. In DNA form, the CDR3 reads TGCGCCAGCAGCCAAAGACAGGGTCCTGAAAAACTGTTTTTT. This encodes CASSQRQGPEKLFF.

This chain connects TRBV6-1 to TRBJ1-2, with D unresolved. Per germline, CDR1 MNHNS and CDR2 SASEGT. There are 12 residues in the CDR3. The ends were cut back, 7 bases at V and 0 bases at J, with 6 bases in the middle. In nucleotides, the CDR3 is TGTGCCAGCACCCGTTCTAACTATGGCTACACCTTC. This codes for CASTRSNYGYTF.

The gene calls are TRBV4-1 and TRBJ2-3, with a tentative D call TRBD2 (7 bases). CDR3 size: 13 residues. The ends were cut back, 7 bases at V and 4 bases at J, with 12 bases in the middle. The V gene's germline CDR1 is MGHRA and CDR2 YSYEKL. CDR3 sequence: CASIGGGPDTQYF. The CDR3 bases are TGCGCCAGCATTGGGGGGGGCCCAGATACGCAGTATTTT.

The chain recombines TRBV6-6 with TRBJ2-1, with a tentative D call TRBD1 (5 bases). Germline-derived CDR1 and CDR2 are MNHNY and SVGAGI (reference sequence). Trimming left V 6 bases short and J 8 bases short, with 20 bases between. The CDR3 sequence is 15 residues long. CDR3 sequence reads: CASSPTEQVNHEQFF. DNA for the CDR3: TGTGCCAGCAGCCCCACCGAACAGGTCAATCATGAGCAGTTCTTC.

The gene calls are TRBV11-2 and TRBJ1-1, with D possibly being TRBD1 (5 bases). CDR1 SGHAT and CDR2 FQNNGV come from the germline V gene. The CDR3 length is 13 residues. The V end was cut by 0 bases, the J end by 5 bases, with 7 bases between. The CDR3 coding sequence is TGTGCCAGCAGCTTAGATCGGGGGACTGAAGCTTTCTTT. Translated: CASSLDRGTEAFF.

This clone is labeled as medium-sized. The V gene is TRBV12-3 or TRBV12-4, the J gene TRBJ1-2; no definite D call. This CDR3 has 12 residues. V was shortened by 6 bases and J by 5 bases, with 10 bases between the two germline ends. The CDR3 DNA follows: TGTGCCAGCAGCCAAGACGTATATGGCTACACCTTC. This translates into CASSQDVYGYTF.

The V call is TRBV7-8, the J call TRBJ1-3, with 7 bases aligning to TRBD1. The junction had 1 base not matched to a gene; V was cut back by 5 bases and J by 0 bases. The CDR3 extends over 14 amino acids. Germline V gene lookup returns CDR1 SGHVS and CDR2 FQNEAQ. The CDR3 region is CASSRTGSGNTIYF. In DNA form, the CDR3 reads TGTGCCAGCAGCCGGACAGGCTCTGGAAACACCATATATTTT. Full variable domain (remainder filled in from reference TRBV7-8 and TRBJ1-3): GAGVSQSPRYKVAKRGQDVALRCDPISGHVSLFWYQQALGQGPEFLTYFQNEAQLDKSGLPSDRFFAERPEGSVSTLKIQRTQQEDSAVYLCASSRTGSGNTIYFGEGSWLTVV.

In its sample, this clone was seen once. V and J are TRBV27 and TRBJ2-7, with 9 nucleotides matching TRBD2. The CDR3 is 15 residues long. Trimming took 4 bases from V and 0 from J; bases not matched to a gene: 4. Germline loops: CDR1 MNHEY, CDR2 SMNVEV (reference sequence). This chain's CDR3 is CASSSSGGNSYEQYF. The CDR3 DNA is TGTGCCAGCAGTTCCAGCGGGGGGAACTCCTACGAGCAGTACTTC.